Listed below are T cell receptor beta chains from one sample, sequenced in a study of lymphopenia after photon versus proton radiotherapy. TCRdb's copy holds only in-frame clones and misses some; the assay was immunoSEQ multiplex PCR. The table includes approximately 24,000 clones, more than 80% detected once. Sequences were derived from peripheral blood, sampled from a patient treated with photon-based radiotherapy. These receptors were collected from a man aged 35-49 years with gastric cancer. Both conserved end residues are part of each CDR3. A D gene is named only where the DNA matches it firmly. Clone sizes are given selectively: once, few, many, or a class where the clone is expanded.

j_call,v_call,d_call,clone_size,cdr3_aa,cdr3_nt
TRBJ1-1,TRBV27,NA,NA,CASSLIGRDLFF,TGTGCCAGCAGTTTAATCGGCAGGGACCTATTCTTT
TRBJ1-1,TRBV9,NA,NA,CASSVGGSDTEAFF,TGTGCCAGCAGCGTAGGGGGGTCAGACACTGAAGCTTTCTTT
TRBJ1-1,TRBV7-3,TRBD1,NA,CASSALPQGGTEAFF,TGTGCCAGCAGTGCCCTGCCACAGGGGGGAACTGAAGCTTTCTTT
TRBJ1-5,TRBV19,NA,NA,CARLEGPRNQPQHF,TGTGCCAGGTTGGAGGGTCCGCGCAATCAGCCCCAGCATTTT
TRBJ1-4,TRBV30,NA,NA,CAWSWMDEKLFF,TGTGCCTGGAGTTGGATGGATGAAAAACTGTTTTTT
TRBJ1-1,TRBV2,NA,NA,CASSGDTEAFF,TGTGCCAGCAGTGGGGACACTGAAGCTTTCTTT
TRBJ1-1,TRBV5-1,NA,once,CASSLGQTEAFF,TGCGCCAGCAGCTTGGGACAAACTGAAGCTTTCTTT
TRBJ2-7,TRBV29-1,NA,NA,CSVDPGNYEQYF,TGCAGCGTTGACCCAGGGAACTACGAGCAGTACTTC
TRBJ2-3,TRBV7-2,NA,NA,CASSQDSGDTQYF,TGTGCCAGCAGCCAAGACAGTGGAGATACGCAGTATTTT
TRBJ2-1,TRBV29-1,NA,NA,CSVDDRRSSYNEQFF,TGCAGCGTTGATGACCGCAGAAGCTCCTACAATGAGCAGTTCTTC
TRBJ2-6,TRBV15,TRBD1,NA,CATSRGTGYVGLGANVLTF,TGTGCCACCAGCAGAGGGACAGGCTATGTTGGGTTGGGGGCCAACGTCCTGACTTTC
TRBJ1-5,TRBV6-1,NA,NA,CASSAGGQSNQPQHF,TGTGCCAGCAGTGCTGGGGGGCAGTCCAATCAGCCCCAGCATTTT
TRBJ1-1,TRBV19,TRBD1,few,CASSMAVGTGVRGTEAFF,TGTGCCAGTAGTATGGCTGTTGGGACAGGGGTTAGGGGCACTGAAGCTTTCTTT
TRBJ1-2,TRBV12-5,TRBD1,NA,CASAQRPGQVSYGYTF,TGTGCTAGTGCTCAGAGACCGGGACAGGTTTCCTATGGCTACACCTTC
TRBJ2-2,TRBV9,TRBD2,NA,CASSPTSDAGELFF,TGTGCCAGCTCACCGACTAGCGACGCCGGGGAGCTGTTTTTT
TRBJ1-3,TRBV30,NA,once,CAWSVSTNSGNTIYF,TGTGCCTGGAGTGTAAGCACTAACTCTGGAAACACCATATATTTT
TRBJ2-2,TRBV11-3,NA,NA,CASSPSPWGSPNTGELFF,TGTGCCAGCAGCCCATCGCCCTGGGGCAGCCCGAACACCGGGGAGCTGTTTTTT
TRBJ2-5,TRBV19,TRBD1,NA,CASSAQGAWETQYF,TGTGCCAGTAGTGCACAGGGGGCGTGGGAGACCCAGTACTTC
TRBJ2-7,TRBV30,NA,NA,CAWSNRDYEQYF,TGTGCCTGGAGTAACAGGGATTACGAGCAGTACTTC
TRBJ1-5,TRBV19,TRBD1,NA,CASSPRGVTNQPQHF,TGTGCCAGTAGTCCCAGGGGGGTAACCAATCAGCCCCAGCATTTT
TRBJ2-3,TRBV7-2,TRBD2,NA,CASSLASGGIDTQYF,TGTGCCAGCAGCTTGGCTAGCGGGGGTATAGATACGCAGTATTTT
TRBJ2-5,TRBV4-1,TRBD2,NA,CASSHTSGGARQETQYF,TGCGCCAGCAGCCACACTAGCGGGGGGGCGCGACAAGAGACCCAGTACTTC
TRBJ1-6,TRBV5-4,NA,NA,CASSLEVNSPLHF,TGTGCCAGCAGCTTGGAGGTGAATTCACCCCTCCACTTT
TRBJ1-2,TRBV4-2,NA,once,CASLITIPGKTYGYTF,TGTGCCAGCCTTATAACCATACCAGGAAAGACCTATGGCTACACCTTC
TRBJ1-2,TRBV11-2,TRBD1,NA,CASSLLHRQGTGYTF,TGTGCCAGCAGCTTATTACACCGACAGGGTACTGGCTACACCTTC
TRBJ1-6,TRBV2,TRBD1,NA,CASSVEGQGGNSPLHF,TGTGCCAGCAGTGTGGAGGGACAGGGTGGAAATTCACCCCTCCACTTT
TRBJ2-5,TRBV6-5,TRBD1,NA,CASRDQGAETQYF,TGTGCCAGCAGGGACCAGGGGGCGGAGACCCAGTACTTC
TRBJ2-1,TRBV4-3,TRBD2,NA,CASSQGLAGDEQFF,TGCGCCAGCAGCCAAGGACTAGCGGGGGACGAGCAGTTCTTC
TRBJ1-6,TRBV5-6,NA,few,CASSFGPTASSPLHF,TGTGCCAGCAGCTTCGGCCCAACGGCGAGTTCACCCCTCCACTTT
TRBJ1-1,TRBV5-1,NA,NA,CASSLEGSAAEAFF,TGCGCCAGCAGCTTGGAGGGGAGCGCGGCTGAAGCTTTCTTT
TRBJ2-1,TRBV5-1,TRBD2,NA,CASSLKAGGGGNEQFF,TGCGCCAGCAGCTTGAAAGCGGGGGGCGGTGGGAATGAGCAGTTCTTC
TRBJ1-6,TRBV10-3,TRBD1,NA,CAISESQGATINSPLHF,TGTGCCATCAGTGAGTCTCAGGGGGCGACCATTAATTCACCCCTCCACTTT
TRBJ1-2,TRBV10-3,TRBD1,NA,CAISEQGARGYTF,TGTGCCATCAGTGAGCAGGGGGCGAGGGGCTACACCTTC
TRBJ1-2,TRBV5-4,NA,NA,CASSSGTANRYTF,TGTGCCAGCAGCTCCGGGACGGCCAATCGCTACACCTTC